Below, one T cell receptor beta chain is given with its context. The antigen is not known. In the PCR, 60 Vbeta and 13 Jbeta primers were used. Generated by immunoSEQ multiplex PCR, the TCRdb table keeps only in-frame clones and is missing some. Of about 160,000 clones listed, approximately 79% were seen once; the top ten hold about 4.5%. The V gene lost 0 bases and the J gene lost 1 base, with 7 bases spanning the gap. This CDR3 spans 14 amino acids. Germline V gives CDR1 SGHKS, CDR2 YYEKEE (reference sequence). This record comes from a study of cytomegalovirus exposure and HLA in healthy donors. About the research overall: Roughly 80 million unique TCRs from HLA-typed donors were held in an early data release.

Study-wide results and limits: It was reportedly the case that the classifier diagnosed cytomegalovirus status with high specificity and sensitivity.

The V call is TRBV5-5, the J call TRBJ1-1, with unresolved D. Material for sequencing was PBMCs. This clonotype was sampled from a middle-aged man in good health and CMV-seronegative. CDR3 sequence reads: CASSLAAGNTEAFF. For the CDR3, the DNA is TGTGCCAGCAGCTTGGCCGCGGGGAACACTGAAGCTTTCTTT.